Below are 30 T cell receptor beta chains sequenced from a single sample in a study of spatial heterogeneity in lung cancer. These TCRs' antigens remain unknown. Time point indicated: sample taken at primary tumor resection. TCRdb called the 5' RACE reads again in MiXCR, with one record for every CDR3 protein. This sample has about 18,000 distinct CDR3 sequences, with roughly a tenth found just once. Study-wide findings and caveats: Tumor mutation counts were tracked by expanded intratumoral alpha and beta TCR counts.

This sample comprised lung tumor tissue, obtained at surgery. The receptors come from a female donor with early-stage non-small cell lung cancer.

A note on this clonotype: This beta chain turned up in a library designed for alpha chains; as an off-target read, its abundance says little. The chain links TRBV12-3 or TRBV12-4 to TRBJ2-7; 10 bases align to TRBD1. V dropped 4 bases and J dropped 6; count of bases not matched to a gene: 6. The CDR3 runs 14 residues. For the CDR3, the DNA is TGTGCCAGCAGTTCAAGACAGGGGGCAGCCGAGCAGTACTTC. Protein: CASSSRQGAAEQYF.

This clonotype was seen repeatedly, ten times or more. This beta chain is an unintended read in a library built for alpha chains; its size means little. The J gene is TRBJ2-4, the V gene TRBV20-1, with D possibly being TRBD2 (5 bases). Trimming cost V 0 bases and J 3 bases, with 9 bases left between them. Looked up from germline, CDR1 is DFQATT and CDR2 is SNEGSKA (reference sequence). The CDR3 loop spans 14 amino acids. In DNA form, the CDR3 reads TGCAGTGCTAGAGAAGGACTCAGCAAAAACATTCAGTACTTC. Its protein is CSAREGLSKNIQYF.

This clonotype is medium-sized. This beta chain is an off-target read within a library intended for alpha chains, so its frequency means little. The J gene is TRBJ2-7, the V gene TRBV9, with 9 bases fitting TRBD1. The germline V gene has CDR1 SGDLS and CDR2 YYNGEE. CDR3 size: 14 residues. Unmatched junction bases numbered 1, after V lost 0 bases and J lost 3 bases. CDR3 in amino acids: CASSVGTGVYEQYF. CDR3 bases: TGTGCCAGCAGCGTAGGGACAGGGGTCTACGAGCAGTACTTC.

This clonotype was detected only a few times. The library was built for alpha chains, so this beta chain is an off-target read and its size means little. The chain joins TRBV4-2 to TRBJ2-2; D possibly corresponds to TRBD2 (6 bases). Trimming left V 1 base short and J 7 bases short, with 7 bases between. Germline lookup yields CDR1 LGHNA and CDR2 YNFKEQ. The length of the CDR3 is 13 residues. The DNA for the CDR3 is TGTGCCAGCAGCCAAGGGGGGGACGGGGAGCTGTTTTTT. Protein: CASSQGGDGELFF.

In this sample, this clonotype turned up a few times. Little can be read into the size of this beta chain, an off-target read in a library designed for alpha chains. The V and J genes are TRBV7-2 and TRBJ2-7; D might be TRBD1 (6 bases). Trimming took off 1 base at V and 2 bases at J, with 12 bases between the two ends. Germline V lookup: CDR1 SGHTA, CDR2 FQGNSA. The CDR3 spans 15 residues. CDR3 residues: CASSLVDRDTYEQYF. For the CDR3, the DNA is TGTGCCAGCAGCTTAGTAGATAGGGACACCTACGAGCAGTACTTC.

This clonotype was seen ten or more times. Within a library made for alpha chains, this beta chain is off target, and its count is uninformative. The V gene is TRBV9, the J gene TRBJ2-5; D not certain. Trimming cost V 0 bases and J 5 bases, with 5 bases left between them. The CDR3 extends over 12 amino acids. Germline CDR1 reads SGDLS; CDR2 reads YYNGEE. As DNA, the CDR3 is TGTGCCAGCAGCGTAGTGGGGGAGACCCAGTACTTC. Its protein product is CASSVVGETQYF.

The table lists this clonotype with many counts. With the library built for alpha chains, this beta chain is off target and its frequency is not meaningful. This chain uses TRBV9 with TRBJ1-3; no definite D call. V was cut by 3 bases and J by 0 bases, with 10 bases left in between. The CDR3 consists of 15 residues. The germline V gene has CDR1 SGDLS and CDR2 YYNGEE. Here the CDR3 DNA reads TGTGCCAGCAGCGCACCTGCGGACTCTGGAAACACCATATATTTT. This translates into CASSAPADSGNTIYF. The full variable domain, with the rest looked up from reference TRBV9 and TRBJ1-3, is DSGVTQTPKHLITATGQRVTLRCSPRSGDLSVYWYQQSLDQGLQFLIQYYNGEERAKGNILERFSAQQFPDLHSELNLSSLELGDSALYFCASSAPADSGNTIYFGEGSWLTVV.

This clonotype was recorded at least ten times. This beta chain slipped into a library made for alpha chains as a stray read, so its size is not meaningful. The J gene is TRBJ1-1, the V gene TRBV6-5; a possible D gene is TRBD1 (5 bases). Trimming cost V 4 bases and J 4 bases, with 16 bases left between them. Germline CDR1 is MNHEY and CDR2 is SVGAGI. The CDR3 consists of 15 residues. In DNA, the CDR3 is TGTGCCAGCAGTTCGATCCCGGGACGGTCCACTGAAGCTTTCTTT. Protein: CASSSIPGRSTEAFF.

This clonotype was recorded many times. Within a library made for alpha chains, this beta chain is off target, and its count is uninformative. In nucleotides, the CDR3 is TGTGCCAGCAGCGTAGGGGGGACCCACACAGATACGCAGTATTTT. Its translation: CASSVGGTHTDTQYF. The rearrangement joins TRBV9 to TRBJ2-3; D may be TRBD1 or TRBD2 (5 bases each). The germline gives CDR1 SGDLS, CDR2 YYNGEE. The length of the CDR3 is 15 residues. V was pared by 0 bases and J by 2 bases, with 10 bases between.

This clonotype occurred many times. The library was designed around alpha chains, so this beta chain is a stray read whose abundance carries little weight. The rearrangement links TRBV11-3 to TRBJ2-7; D is uncertain. The germline V gene encodes CDR1 SGHNT and CDR2 YENEEA. The V gene lost 1 base and the J gene lost 1 base, with 5 bases spanning the gap. CDR3 size: 13 residues. The CDR3 DNA sequence: TGTGCCAGCAGCTTAGGTCCGTCCTACGAGCAGTACTTC. This translates into CASSLGPSYEQYF.

There are a few counts of this clonotype. This beta chain is a stray sequence in a library constructed for alpha chains; its clone size is not meaningful. The genes are TRBV20-1 and TRBJ2-1; perhaps TRBD2 as D (5 bases). V lost 8 bases, J lost 0 bases, and 14 bases lay in between. Germline V gives CDR1 DFQATT, CDR2 SNEGSKA (reference sequence). The CDR3 has 14 amino acids. CDR3 DNA sequence: TGCAGTCTTAGCGATATGAGCTCCTACAATGAGCAGTTCTTC. It encodes CSLSDMSSYNEQFF.

This clonotype is labeled medium-sized (0.01 to 0.1%). This beta chain is a stray sequence in a library constructed for alpha chains; its clone size is not meaningful. V gene TRBV3-1 combines with J gene TRBJ1-3; D is ambiguous. Deletions cut 1 base from V and 2 bases from J, with 3 bases between. The CDR3 has 13 amino acids. The V gene's germline CDR1 is LGHDT and CDR2 YNNKEL (reference sequence). The DNA of the CDR3 is TGTGCCAGCAGCCAAGTAGCTGGAAACACCATATATTTT. Amino acids: CASSQVAGNTIYF.

Comments on this clonotype: The library was built for alpha chains, so this beta chain is an off-target read and its size means little. The chain links TRBV7-2 to TRBJ1-5; D not resolved. The germline V and J ends were trimmed by 2 bases and 1 base, with 3 bases remaining between them. This CDR3 has 13 residues. CDR1 and CDR2 (germline): SGHTA, FQGNSA. The CDR3 DNA reads as TGTGCCAGCAGCTTATCCAGCAATCAGCCCCAGCATTTT. This sequence encodes CASSLSSNQPQHF.

This clonotype has ten or more counts. This beta chain was picked up by a library intended for alpha chains and is off target, so its count carries little meaning. The chain employs TRBV20-1 and TRBJ2-1; D gene ambiguous. Trimming left V 3 bases short and J 9 bases short, with 15 bases between. Per germline, CDR1 DFQATT and CDR2 SNEGSKA (reference sequence). The CDR3 runs to 13 residues. CDR3 bases: TGCAGTGCTAGCTTGATCAGAGACGGTGAGCAGTTCTTC. Translation gives CSASLIRDGEQFF.

This clonotype was counted at least ten times. This beta chain represents an off-target read in a library built for alpha chains; its size is of limited meaning. The J gene is TRBJ2-7, the V gene TRBV20-1; the D gene is possibly TRBD1 (5 bases). This CDR3 has 11 residues. In germline, CDR1 is DFQATT, CDR2 SNEGSKA (reference sequence). V lost 7 bases and J 4 bases, leaving 11 bases between the germline ends. As DNA, the CDR3 is TGCAGTGTTCCAGGGTTGTACGAGCAGTACTTC. This codes for CSVPGLYEQYF.

At least ten counts were recorded for this clonotype. This beta chain turned up in a library designed for alpha chains; as an off-target read, its abundance says little. The chain links TRBV3-1 to TRBJ2-4; D call uncertain. Trimming pared 0 bases from V and 4 bases from J, leaving 13 bases between. Germline-derived CDR1 and CDR2 are LGHDT and YNNKEL (reference sequence). CDR3 size: 16 residues. The CDR3 sequence: CASSQDRSKTKNIQYF. The CDR3 nucleotides read TGTGCCAGCAGCCAAGACCGGAGCAAGACTAAAAACATTCAGTACTTC.

In regard to this clonotype: This beta chain slipped into a library made for alpha chains as a stray read, so its size is not meaningful. The chain couples TRBV7-9 to TRBJ1-3; no clear D gene. Germline CDR1 is SEHNR and CDR2 is FQNEAQ (reference sequence). Trimming took off 3 bases at V and 6 bases at J, with 15 bases between the two ends. CDR3 length: 15 amino acids. The CDR3 DNA follows: TGTGCCAGCAGCTTCTCTTGGGGTAACTCAAACACCATATATTTT. Translating gives CASSFSWGNSNTIYF.

This clonotype has at least ten counts. This beta chain is an unintended read in a library built for alpha chains; its size means little. The chain uses TRBV28 and TRBJ1-2; D gene unclear. The germline V gene has CDR1 MDHEN and CDR2 SYDVKM. Deletions cut 3 bases from V and 1 base from J, with 12 bases between. The CDR3 sequence is 15 residues long. DNA of the CDR3: TGTGCCAGCAGTTTCTTCTCAGGAGTTAACTATGGCTACACCTTC. Translating gives CASSFFSGVNYGYTF.

This clonotype was counted between two and nine times. This beta chain lies outside the target of a library built for alpha chains; its clone size means little. This chain links TRBV19 with TRBJ1-1; D gene uncertain. Trimming removed 6 bases from V and 0 bases from J, with 14 bases in between. The CDR3 loop spans 15 amino acids. Germline assignment: CDR1 LNHDA and CDR2 SQIVND (reference sequence). The DNA for the CDR3 is TGTGCCAGTAGCTTGGGGTCGGGGATGAACACTGAAGCTTTCTTT. It is translated as CASSLGSGMNTEAFF.

This clonotype was counted a few times. With the library built for alpha chains, this beta chain is off target and its frequency is not meaningful. The chain uses TRBV6-2 or TRBV6-3 and TRBJ1-4, with a weak D call TRBD1 (5 bases). Germline CDR1 reads MNHEY; CDR2 reads SVGEGT. V was cut by 7 bases and J by 0 bases, with 21 bases left in between. The CDR3 covers 18 residues. The CDR3 loop reads CASKSVQGPSATNEKLFF. CDR3 DNA: TGTGCCAGCAAGTCGGTCCAGGGCCCCTCGGCAACTAATGAAAAACTGTTTTTT.

The sample holds a few counts of this clonotype. Being off target in a library aimed at alpha chains, this beta chain has a size of little meaning. The V call is TRBV28, the J call TRBJ1-1, with TRBD1 matching over 7 bases. The CDR3 spans 13 residues. V shed 5 bases, J shed 6 bases, and the junction held 6 bases outside the gene matches. Germline V gene lookup returns CDR1 MDHEN and CDR2 SYDVKM. Here the CDR3 reads CASSAGGGPEAFF. The CDR3 DNA sequence: TGTGCCAGCAGTGCAGGGGGGGGTCCTGAAGCTTTCTTT.

This clonotype was observed many times. Being off target in a library aimed at alpha chains, this beta chain has a size of little meaning. This chain connects TRBV2 to TRBJ1-3; D ambiguous. CDR3 size: 14 residues. V was shortened by 3 bases and J by 0 bases, with 6 bases between the two germline ends. Germline loops: CDR1 SNHLY, CDR2 FYNNEI. CDR3 coding DNA: TGTGCCAGCAGTGACCACAGCTCTGGAAACACCATATATTTT. Protein product: CASSDHSSGNTIYF.

This clonotype was seen repeatedly, ten times or more. Within a library made for alpha chains, this beta chain is off target, and its count is uninformative. The chain is built from TRBV30 and TRBJ2-7, with 9 positions matching TRBD2. J lost 3 bases, V lost 2 bases, and 8 bases had no gene match. The germline CDR1 and CDR2 sequences are GTSNPN and SVGIG (reference sequence). The CDR3 covers 15 residues. The CDR3 nucleotides are TGTGCCTGGAGTACCGGTAGCGGGGGATACTACGAGCAGTACTTC. Encoded protein: CAWSTGSGGYYEQYF.

Only a few counts were recorded for this clonotype. The size of this beta chain means little, since it is a stray read in a library made for alpha chains. The chain links TRBV7-2 to TRBJ2-2; tentative D call: TRBD2 (6 bases). V was pared by 3 bases and J by 6 bases, with 14 bases between. This CDR3 has 15 amino acids. The germline V gene encodes CDR1 SGHTA and CDR2 FQGNSA. DNA of the CDR3: TGTGCCAGCAGCTTCGTGCGGGGCGCGGCCGGGGAGCTGTTTTTT. Protein: CASSFVRGAAGELFF.

Concerning this clonotype: The library was designed around alpha chains, so this beta chain is a stray read whose abundance carries little weight. This chain uses TRBV20-1 with TRBJ2-5, with D perhaps assigned TRBD1 or TRBD2 (7 bases each). Germline loops: CDR1 DFQATT, CDR2 SNEGSKA (reference sequence). The CDR3 length is 15 residues. Trimming stripped 3 bases from V and 4 bases from J, with 18 bases between. This CDR3 reads CSASLTGTGGETQYF. The CDR3 nucleotides are TGCAGTGCTAGCTTGACAGGGACGGGGGGAGAGACCCAGTACTTC.

This clonotype showed up many times. Because the library targeted alpha chains, this beta chain is an off-target read whose size means little. The chain couples TRBV5-1 to TRBJ2-2; D may be TRBD2 (6 bases). Trimming took off 1 base at V and 5 bases at J, with 21 bases between the two ends. The CDR3 length is 18 residues. Germline CDR1 and CDR2: SGHRS and YFSETQ. The CDR3 coding sequence is TGCGCCAGCAGCTTGCCCACTAGTAGCGGAGGGAGGACCGGGGAGCTGTTTTTT. Translated: CASSLPTSSGGRTGELFF.

This clonotype has only a few counts. This beta chain is a stray sequence in a library constructed for alpha chains; its clone size is not meaningful. The chain carries TRBV4-3 and TRBJ2-3; TRBD2 matches at 9 bases. The length of the CDR3 is 15 residues. The trim removed 1 base at V and 4 bases at J, leaving 3 bases unmatched. Germline V CDR1 and CDR2: LGHNA, YSLEER. CDR3 coding DNA: TGCGCCAGCAGCCAAGTGGGACTAGCAGCAGATACGCAGTATTTT. The encoded protein is CASSQVGLAADTQYF.

Many counts were recorded for this clonotype. This beta chain appears as a stray read in a library generated for alpha chains; its size is not informative. The chain joins TRBV25-1 to TRBJ2-1; 7 bases are shared with TRBD2. Germline V CDR1 and CDR2: MGHDK, SYGVNS. J lost 7 bases, V lost 3 bases, and 9 bases had no gene match. This CDR3 has 15 amino acids. DNA of the CDR3: TGTGCCAGCAGTGAGGGGGGTTTGGGAGGGAATGAGCAGTTCTTC. The encoded protein is CASSEGGLGGNEQFF.

This clonotype was seen repeatedly, ten times or more. This beta chain is a stray sequence in a library constructed for alpha chains; its clone size is not meaningful. The CDR3 DNA reads as TGTGCCAGCAGTATTAAGAGTGAAAAACTGTTTTTT. Translated: CASSIKSEKLFF. The chain combines TRBV2 with TRBJ1-4, with D hard to call. CDR3 length: 12 residues. Germline loops: CDR1 SNHLY, CDR2 FYNNEI. Trimming stripped 5 bases from V and 7 bases from J, with 8 bases between.

Of note for this clonotype: For a library built for alpha chains, this beta chain is a stray read; little rests on its size. The genes are TRBV6-6 and TRBJ2-5; 10 bases align to TRBD2. With 2 bases clipped from V and 5 bases from J, the junction kept 5 bases outside the gene matches. Per the germline V gene, CDR1 is MNHNY and CDR2 is SVGAGI (reference sequence). This CDR3 has 15 residues. The CDR3 here is CASSYRLAGIETQYF. The CDR3 bases are TGTGCCAGCAGTTACAGACTAGCGGGTATCGAGACCCAGTACTTC.